The rows below give T cell receptor beta chains drawn from one sample of a study of blood T cells in healthy people across ages. From the 5' RACE reads, TCRdb called clonotypes with MiXCR, one entry per CDR3 protein. The sample has 600,000 to 850,000 distinct CDR3 sequences, about 42% seen once. Sequencing input: blood. The source of these receptors is a woman aged 60-70 years in good health. Each CDR3 is given without its conserved first and last residue. The order of the fields is J gene, CDR3 length, V gene, CDR3 protein.

TRBJ2-5,11,TRBV15,ATSRALAETQY
TRBJ1-2,13,TRBV6-1,ASSSQGNGREGYT
TRBJ2-5,11,TRBV20-1,SASPGFQETQY
TRBJ2-7,15,TRBV4-2,ASSQDYPTSGSYEQY
TRBJ2-1,13,TRBV29-1,SVDLAGGTYNEQF
TRBJ2-3,10,TRBV13,ASSHSGDTQY
TRBJ2-3,12,TRBV5-1,ASSLVVPTDTQY
TRBJ1-2,12,TRBV20-1,SASAGGEDYGYT
TRBJ1-2,12,TRBV6-5,ASSTGQENYGYT
TRBJ2-7,16,TRBV4-1,ASSQEWFRGLAEYEQY
TRBJ2-1,14,TRBV6-2/TRBV6-3,ASRPGTSLLGNEQF
TRBJ2-7,13,TRBV15,ATSRDLGQGQEQY